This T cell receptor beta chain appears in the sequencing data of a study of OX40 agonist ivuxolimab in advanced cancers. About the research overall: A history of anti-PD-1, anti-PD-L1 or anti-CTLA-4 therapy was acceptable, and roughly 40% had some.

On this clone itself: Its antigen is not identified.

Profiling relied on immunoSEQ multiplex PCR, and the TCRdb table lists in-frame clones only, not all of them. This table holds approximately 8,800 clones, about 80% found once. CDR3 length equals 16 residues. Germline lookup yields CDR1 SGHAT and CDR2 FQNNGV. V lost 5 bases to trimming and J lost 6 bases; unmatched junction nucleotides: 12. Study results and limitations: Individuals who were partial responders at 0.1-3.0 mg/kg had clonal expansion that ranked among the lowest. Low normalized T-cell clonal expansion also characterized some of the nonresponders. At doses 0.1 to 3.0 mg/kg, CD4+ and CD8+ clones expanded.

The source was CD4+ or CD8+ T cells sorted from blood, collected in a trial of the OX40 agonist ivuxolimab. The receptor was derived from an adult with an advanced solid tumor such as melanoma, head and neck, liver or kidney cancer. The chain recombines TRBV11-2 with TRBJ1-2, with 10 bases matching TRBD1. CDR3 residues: CASSPILDRGPDGYTF. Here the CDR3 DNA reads TGTGCCAGCAGCCCAATCCTTGACAGGGGGCCTGATGGCTACACCTTC.